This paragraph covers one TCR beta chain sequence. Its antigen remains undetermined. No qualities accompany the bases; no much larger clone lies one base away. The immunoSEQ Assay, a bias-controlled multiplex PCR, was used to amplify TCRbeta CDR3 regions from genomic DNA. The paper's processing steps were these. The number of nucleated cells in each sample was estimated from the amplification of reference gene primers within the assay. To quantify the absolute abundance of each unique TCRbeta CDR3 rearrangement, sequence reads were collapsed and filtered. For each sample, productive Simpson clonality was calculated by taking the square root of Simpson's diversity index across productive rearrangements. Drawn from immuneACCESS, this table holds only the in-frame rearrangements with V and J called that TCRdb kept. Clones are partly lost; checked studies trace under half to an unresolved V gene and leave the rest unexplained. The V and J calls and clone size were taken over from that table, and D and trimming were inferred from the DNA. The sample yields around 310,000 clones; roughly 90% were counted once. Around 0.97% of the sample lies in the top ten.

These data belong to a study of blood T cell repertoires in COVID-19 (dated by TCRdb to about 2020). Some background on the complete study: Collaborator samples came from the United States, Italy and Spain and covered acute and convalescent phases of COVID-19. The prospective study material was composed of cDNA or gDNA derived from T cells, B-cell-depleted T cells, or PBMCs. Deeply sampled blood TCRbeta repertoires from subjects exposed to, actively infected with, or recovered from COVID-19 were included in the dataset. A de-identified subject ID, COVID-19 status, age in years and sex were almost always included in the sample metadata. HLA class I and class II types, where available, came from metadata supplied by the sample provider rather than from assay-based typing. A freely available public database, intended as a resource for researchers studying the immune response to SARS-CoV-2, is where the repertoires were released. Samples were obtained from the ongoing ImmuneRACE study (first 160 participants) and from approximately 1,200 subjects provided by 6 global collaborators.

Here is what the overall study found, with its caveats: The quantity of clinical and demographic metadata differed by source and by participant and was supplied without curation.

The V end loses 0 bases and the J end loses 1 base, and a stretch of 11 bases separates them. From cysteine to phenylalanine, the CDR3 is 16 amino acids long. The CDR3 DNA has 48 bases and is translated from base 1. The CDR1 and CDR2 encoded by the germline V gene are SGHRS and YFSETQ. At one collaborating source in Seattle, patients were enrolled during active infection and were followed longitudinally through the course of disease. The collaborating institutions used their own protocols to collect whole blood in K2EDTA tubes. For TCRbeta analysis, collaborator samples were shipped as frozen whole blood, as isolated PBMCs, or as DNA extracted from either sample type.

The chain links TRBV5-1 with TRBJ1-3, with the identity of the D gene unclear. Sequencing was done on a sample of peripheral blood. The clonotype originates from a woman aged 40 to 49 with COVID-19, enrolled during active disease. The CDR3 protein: CASSLGGSRSGNTIYF. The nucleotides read TGCGCCAGCAGCTTGGGAGGGTCTAGGTCTGGAAACACCATATATTTT.